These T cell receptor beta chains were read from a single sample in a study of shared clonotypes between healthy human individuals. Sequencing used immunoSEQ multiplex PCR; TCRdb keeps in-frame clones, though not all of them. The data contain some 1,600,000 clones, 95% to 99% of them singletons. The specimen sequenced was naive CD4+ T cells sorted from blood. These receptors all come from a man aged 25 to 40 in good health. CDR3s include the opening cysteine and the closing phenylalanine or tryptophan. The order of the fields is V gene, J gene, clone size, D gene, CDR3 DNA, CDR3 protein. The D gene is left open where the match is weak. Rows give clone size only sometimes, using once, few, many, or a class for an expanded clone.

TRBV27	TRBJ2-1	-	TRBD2	TGTGCCAGCAGTCCAAGGACTAGCGGTTACAATGAGCAGTTCTTC	CASSPRTSGYNEQFF
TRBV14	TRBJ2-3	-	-	TGTGCCAGCAGCCAAGTAGCCACCCTAGGGACAGATACGCAGTATTTT	CASSQVATLGTDTQYF
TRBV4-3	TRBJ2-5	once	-	TGCGCCAGCAGCCAAGTAGTCAGGCGAGAGACCCAGTACTTC	CASSQVVRRETQYF
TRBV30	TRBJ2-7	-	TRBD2	TGTGCCTTTAACCCCAGCGGGGCCCCAAAGCAGTACTTC	CAFNPSGAPKQYF
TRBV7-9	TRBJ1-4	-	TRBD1	TGTGCCAGCAGCTTGAAGACAGGGAAGGGAGAAAAACTGTTTTTT	CASSLKTGKGEKLFF
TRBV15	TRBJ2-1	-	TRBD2	TGTGCCACCAGCAGAGGTACTAGCGGGGCTAGCTCCTACAATGAGCAGTTCTTC	CATSRGTSGASSYNEQFF
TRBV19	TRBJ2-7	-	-	TGTGCCAGTAGTATCGACGGCCTCTCCTACGAGCAGTACTTC	CASSIDGLSYEQYF
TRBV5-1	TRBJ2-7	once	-	TGCGCCAGCAGCTTGATGGCAGGGGATACCTACGAGCAGTACTTC	CASSLMAGDTYEQYF
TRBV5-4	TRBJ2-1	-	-	TGTGCCAGCAGCTTGGCCTACAATGAGCAGTTCTTC	CASSLAYNEQFF
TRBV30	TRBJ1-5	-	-	TGTGCCTGGAGTATGGGTGGAGATCAGCCCCAGCATTTT	CAWSMGGDQPQHF
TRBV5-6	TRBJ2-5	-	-	TGTGCCAGCAGCCTCCGGGACACCCCCAGGGCCCAGTACTTC	CASSLRDTPRAQYF
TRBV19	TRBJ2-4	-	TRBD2	TGTGCCACCCGGACTAGCGGGAAGGTCATTCAGTACTTC	CATRTSGKVIQYF
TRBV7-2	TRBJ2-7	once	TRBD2	TGTGCCAGCAGCCCTACTAGCGGTATTACGTACGAGCAGTACTTC	CASSPTSGITYEQYF
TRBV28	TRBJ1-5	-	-	TGTGCCAGCACTAGTGCTGGTCAGCCCCAGCATTTT	CASTSAGQPQHF
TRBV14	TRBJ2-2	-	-	TGTGCCAGCAGCCCTATCAGAACCGGGGAGCTGTTTTTT	CASSPIRTGELFF
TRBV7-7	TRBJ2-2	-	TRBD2	TGTGCTAGCAGCGCCGCGAAACTAGCGGGAGGGGGGAACGAGGAGCTGTTTTTT	CASSAAKLAGGGNEELFF
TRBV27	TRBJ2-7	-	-	TGTGCCAGCAGTTTCGAGTCTGGGGCCCCCTACGAGCAGTACTTC	CASSFESGAPYEQYF
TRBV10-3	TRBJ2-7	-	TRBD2	TGTGCCATCAGTGAGTTTGCTAGCGGGACGGGTGAGCAGTACTTC	CAISEFASGTGEQYF
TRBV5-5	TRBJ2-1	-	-	TGTGCCAGCACCCCCCACCGGGACTATGAGCAGTTCTTC	CASTPHRDYEQFF
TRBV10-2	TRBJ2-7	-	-	TGCGCCAGCAGTCAGCAGGTAACAGTACTTTCGGGGGAGCAGTACTTC	CASSQQVTVLSGEQYF
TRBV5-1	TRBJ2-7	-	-	TGCGCCAGCAGCCGAGGACACTCCGGGTCCTACGAGCAGTACTTC	CASSRGHSGSYEQYF
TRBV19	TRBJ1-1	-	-	TGTGCCACAATAGTAGGGGGGAAAGCTTTCTTT	CATIVGGKAFF
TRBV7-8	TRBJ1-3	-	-	TGTGCCAGCAGCTTAGATGTAGGAAACACCATATATTTT	CASSLDVGNTIYF
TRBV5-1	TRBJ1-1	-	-	TGCGCCAGCAGCTTGGCCATGGGGACGGCAGCCCTTGACACTGAAGCTTTCTTT	CASSLAMGTAALDTEAFF
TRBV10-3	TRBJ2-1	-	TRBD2	TGTGCCATCAGTGAGCTAGCGGGAGTGGGTGAGCAGTTCTTC	CAISELAGVGEQFF
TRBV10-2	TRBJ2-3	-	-	TGCGCCAGCAGCTACAATAGCGGCGATACGCAGTATTTT	CASSYNSGDTQYF
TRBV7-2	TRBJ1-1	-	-	TGTGCCAGCAGCCTCGACAGGTTGAACACTGAAGCTTTCTTT	CASSLDRLNTEAFF
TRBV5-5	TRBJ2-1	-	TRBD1	TGTGCCAGCAGCTTGGAAGGGACAGTGGTGTGGGATGAGCAGTTCTTC	CASSLEGTVVWDEQFF
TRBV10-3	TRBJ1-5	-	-	TGTGCCATCAGTGTGGGGGCTAGCAATCAGCCCCAGCATTTT	CAISVGASNQPQHF
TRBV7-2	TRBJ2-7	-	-	TGTGCCAGCAGGCCAACTAGAATGGCCTACGAGCAGTACTTC	CASRPTRMAYEQYF
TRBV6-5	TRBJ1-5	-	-	TGTGCCAGCAGTTACTCTCCACGTGGGGATCAGCCCCAGCATTTT	CASSYSPRGDQPQHF
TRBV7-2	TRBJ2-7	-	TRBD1	TGTGCCAGCAGTAGGGGACAGGGGAACGAGCAGTACTTC	CASSRGQGNEQYF
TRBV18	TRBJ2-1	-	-	TGTGCCAGCTCACCCCCCGAGGGGTACAATGAGCAGTTCTTC	CASSPPEGYNEQFF